These T cell receptor beta chains were read from a single sample in a study of blood T cells in healthy people across ages. TCRdb reanalysed the 5' RACE reads using MiXCR and keeps one entry per CDR3 protein. The table has some 320,000 distinct CDR3 sequences, about 25% seen once. Sequencing was carried out using blood. Source of these receptors: an older woman in good health. CDR3s include the opening cysteine and the closing phenylalanine or tryptophan. The D gene is left open where the match is weak. Where a row states a size, it is once, few, many or the class of an expanded clone; other rows omit it.

d_call j_call clone_size v_call cdr3_aa cdr3_nt
. TRBJ2-5 few TRBV20-1 CSARLRGSRETQYF TGCAGTGCTAGATTAAGAGGGTCTAGAGAGACCCAGTACTTC
. TRBJ2-4 . TRBV3-1 CASSQSTGKRRNIQYF TGTGCCAGCAGCCAAAGCACCGGTAAAAGGAGAAACATTCAGTACTTC
TRBD1 TRBJ1-2 . TRBV29-1 CSVGDRTNYGYTF TGCAGCGTGGGGGACAGGACTAACTATGGCTACACCTTC
. TRBJ2-1 few TRBV20-1 CSARTDREGQFF TGCAGTGCTAGAACGGACAGGGAGGGACAGTTCTTC
. TRBJ1-6 few TRBV28 CASSSVINSPLHF TGTGCCAGCAGTTCCGTAATTAATTCACCCCTCCACTTT
TRBD2 TRBJ2-3 . TRBV7-2 CASSSGLAAHLDTQYF TGTGCCAGCAGCTCGGGACTAGCGGCCCACCTGGATACGCAGTATTTT
. TRBJ2-2 . TRBV7-3 CASSPPATGELFF TGTGCCAGCAGCCCCCCGGCAACCGGGGAGCTGTTTTTT
. TRBJ2-2 few TRBV19 CASSTAKMANTGELFF TGTGCCAGTAGTACCGCCAAAATGGCGAACACCGGGGAGCTGTTTTTT
TRBD2 TRBJ2-7 . TRBV7-9 CASSLEGTSEYF TGTGCCAGCAGCTTAGAAGGGACTAGTGAGTACTTC
. TRBJ1-2 . TRBV3-1 CASSLGGADGYTF TGTGCCAGCAGCCTGGGGGGCGCTGATGGCTACACCTTC
. TRBJ1-4 . TRBV12-3/TRBV12-4 CASSFPWGGGKLFF TGTGCCAGCAGTTTCCCTTGGGGCGGGGGAAAACTGTTTTTT
. TRBJ2-5 . TRBV9 CASSVAVNQETQYF TGTGCCAGCAGCGTGGCGGTCAACCAAGAGACCCAGTACTTC
TRBD1 TRBJ2-5 . TRBV2 CASSRDRGLETQCF TGTGCCAGCAGCAGGGACAGGGGCCTAGAGACCCAGTGCTTC
. TRBJ1-1 few TRBV29-1 CSVERKQSNTEAFF TGCAGCGTTGAACGAAAACAGTCGAACACTGAAGCTTTCTTT
. TRBJ1-2 few TRBV4-2 CASSQGQGTFDYGYTF TGTGCCAGCAGCCAAGGCCAGGGGACGTTTGACTATGGCTACACCTTC
. TRBJ2-5 few TRBV29-1 CSVTELKTQYF TGCAGCGTTACAGAACTTAAGACCCAGTACTTC
. TRBJ2-5 few TRBV4-3 CASSQEVGFKGTQYF TGCGCCAGCAGCCAAGAGGTGGGGTTCAAGGGGACCCAGTACTTC
. TRBJ1-2 few TRBV7-2 CASSLDGGYTF TGTGCCAGCAGCTTAGACGGTGGCTACACCTTC